These 8 T cell receptor beta chains were sequenced from one sample in a study of blood T cells in healthy people across ages. A second roughly 6 to 12 cycle PCR used barcoded and J-beta primers. One entry per CDR3 protein results from TCRdb running MiXCR on the 5' RACE reads. The data show about 1.5 million distinct CDR3 sequences, 42% seen once. The sequencing sample was made of blood. These receptors were collected from a woman under 30 in good health.

This sequence joins TRBV5-1 and TRBJ2-3, with 10 nucleotides matching TRBD2. CDR3 size: 17 residues. Germline V gives CDR1 SGHRS, CDR2 YFSETQ. Unmatched junction bases numbered 16, after V lost 2 bases and J lost 10 bases. The CDR3 coding sequence is TGCGCCAGCAGCTTTCGAGGACTAGCGGACGAATGGGATGCGCAGTATTTT. It is translated as CASSFRGLADEWDAQYF.

The V gene is TRBV15, the J gene TRBJ1-5; TRBD1 aligns across 7 bases. Trimming took 2 bases from V and 6 from J; bases not matched to a gene: 7. This CDR3 region has 15 residues. The germline V gene has CDR1 LNHNV and CDR2 YYDKDF (reference sequence). CDR3 coding DNA: TGTGCCACCAGCAGATTAGGACAGGTTGGTCAGCCCCAGCATTTT. It encodes CATSRLGQVGQPQHF. The full variable domain, with the rest looked up from reference TRBV15 and TRBJ1-5, is DAMVIQNPRYQVTQFGKPVTLSCSQTLNHNVMYWYQQKSSQAPKLLFHYYDKDFNNEADTPDNFQSRRPNTSFCFLDIRSPGLGDTAMYLCATSRLGQVGQPQHFGDGTRLSIL.

This clonotype was detected once. V gene TRBV7-2 combines with J gene TRBJ2-7; D may be TRBD1 (6 bases). Germline V gene data show CDR1 as SGHTA and CDR2 as FQGNSA. CDR3 length equals 14 residues. V was shortened by 2 bases and J by 0 bases, with 8 bases between the two germline ends. The CDR3 sequence: CASSLWTDSYEQYF. CDR3 DNA: TGTGCCAGCAGCTTATGGACAGACTCCTACGAGCAGTACTTC. The full variable domain, in which reference TRBV7-2 and TRBJ2-7 provide the parts outside the CDR3, is GAGVSQSPSNKVTEKGKDVELRCDPISGHTALYWYRQSLGQGLEFLIYFQGNSAPDKSGLPSDRFSAERTGGSVSTLTIQRTQQEDSAVYLCASSLWTDSYEQYFGPGTRLTVT.

This clonotype has a count of ten or more. The rearrangement uses TRBV6-6 and TRBJ1-2, with unresolved D. The CDR3 extends over 13 amino acids. The germline V gene encodes CDR1 MNHNY and CDR2 SVGAGI (reference sequence). Trimming left V 0 bases short and J 5 bases short, with 7 bases between. The CDR3 region is CASSYSTNYGYTF. The CDR3 bases are TGTGCCAGCAGTTACTCGACCAATTATGGCTACACCTTC.

This clonotype was seen more than once but under ten times. V is TRBV4-1 and J is TRBJ2-7; TRBD1 or TRBD2 may be the D gene (5 bases each). Germline assignment: CDR1 MGHRA and CDR2 YSYEKL. The ends were cut back, 3 bases at V and 6 bases at J, with 12 bases in the middle. This CDR3 comprises 13 residues. In DNA, the CDR3 is TGCGCCAGCAGCCACAGGGACGGAAGCGAGCAGTACTTC. Protein sequence: CASSHRDGSEQYF.

This clonotype was recorded many times. CDR3 region: CASSRQGLDYGYTF. CDR3 in DNA: TGTGCCAGCAGCCGACAGGGTTTGGACTATGGCTACACCTTC. The chain combines TRBV5-6 with TRBJ1-2; 7 nucleotides agree with TRBD1. V shed 4 bases, J shed 3 bases, and the junction held 6 bases outside the gene matches. This CDR3 is built from 14 residues. Germline values: CDR1 SGHDT, CDR2 YYEEEE.

The CDR3 reads CASSGGEVSNQPQHF. Written as DNA, the CDR3 is TGTGCCAGCAGTGGCGGGGAAGTGAGCAATCAGCCCCAGCATTTT. The V gene is TRBV27, the J gene TRBJ1-5; D not certain. The CDR3 totals 15 residues. Trimming shortened V by 5 bases and J by 1 base, and 12 bases separated the two germline ends. Germline loops: CDR1 MNHEY, CDR2 SMNVEV (reference sequence).

This chain connects TRBV5-1 to TRBJ2-7; D not certain. The germline gives CDR1 SGHRS, CDR2 YFSETQ. The V end was cut by 2 bases, the J end by 2 bases, with 8 bases between. This CDR3 spans 13 amino acids. The CDR3 DNA sequence: TGCGCCAGCAGCTTCGACGTAGCCTACGAGCAGTACTTC. Its translation: CASSFDVAYEQYF.